A selection of T cell receptor beta chains follows, all from one sample in a study of blood T cell repertoires in COVID-19. Data came from immunoSEQ multiplex PCR; TCRdb stores just in-frame clones and leaves some out. Of approximately 140,000 clones listed, 79% were seen once; the top ten hold approximately 4%. Sequencing used peripheral blood. These receptors all come from a man aged 60 to 69 with acute or convalescent COVID-19. Each CDR3 is given with its conserved first and last residue. A D gene is named only where the DNA matches it firmly. Clone size is shown for a subset of rows, as once, few, many or a class of expanded clone.

D gene,J gene,clone size,V gene,CDR3 protein,CDR3 DNA
-,TRBJ1-6,-,TRBV27,CASSLRVDSPLHF,TGTGCCAGCAGTTTGAGGGTGGATTCACCCCTCCACTTT
TRBD2,TRBJ2-1,-,TRBV4-1,CASSQALSGRLNEQFF,TGCGCCAGCAGCCAAGCACTAAGCGGGAGGTTGAATGAGCAGTTCTTC
-,TRBJ2-3,once,TRBV5-6,CASSLFLSGLTDTQYF,TGTGCCAGCAGCTTATTTCTTAGCGGCCTCACAGATACGCAGTATTTT
-,TRBJ2-5,-,TRBV18,CASSPSRDGTQYF,TGTGCCAGCTCACCGAGCAGGGATGGGACCCAGTACTTC
TRBD2,TRBJ2-7,-,TRBV6-1,CASSEVGAGGSYEQYF,TGTGCCAGCAGTGAGGTTGGGGCGGGAGGGTCCTACGAGCAGTACTTC
TRBD1,TRBJ1-5,-,TRBV10-3,CAISWGQGTEQPQHF,TGTGCCATCAGTTGGGGACAGGGGACGGAACAGCCCCAGCATTTT
TRBD1,TRBJ1-2,-,TRBV7-9,CASSSPRDRDNYGYTF,TGTGCCAGCAGCTCCCCCCGGGACAGGGATAACTATGGCTACACCTTC
TRBD2,TRBJ2-7,once,TRBV7-9,CASSRGSGSFNYAQYF,TGTGCCAGCTCCCGGGGTAGCGGGAGTTTTAACTACGCGCAGTACTTC
TRBD1,TRBJ1-6,-,TRBV7-3,CASSLDRGSSPLHF,TGTGCCAGCAGCTTGGACAGGGGGAGTTCACCCCTCCACTTT
TRBD1,TRBJ2-5,-,TRBV18,CASSQQGTQETQYF,TGTGCCAGCTCACAACAGGGGACCCAAGAGACCCAGTACTTC
TRBD1,TRBJ1-6,-,TRBV5-1,CASSVGQGGISPLHF,TGCGCCAGCAGCGTGGGACAGGGAGGAATTTCACCCCTCCACTTT
-,TRBJ1-6,-,TRBV4-1,CASSQDEQARSPLHF,TGCGCCAGCAGCCAAGATGAACAGGCTAGGTCACCCCTCCACTTT
-,TRBJ1-5,-,TRBV12-3/TRBV12-4,CASSPGWNQPQHF,TGTGCCAGCAGTCCGGGGTGGAATCAGCCCCAGCATTTT
TRBD1,TRBJ2-2,-,TRBV5-1,CASAGQGLSGELFF,TGCGCCAGCGCGGGACAGGGCTTATCCGGGGAGCTGTTTTTT
TRBD2,TRBJ2-3,-,TRBV13,CASSLGRLAGHNTDTQYF,TGTGCCAGCAGCTTGGGCCGACTAGCGGGACATAACACAGATACGCAGTATTTT
-,TRBJ1-4,-,TRBV5-1,CASSLSRGNEKLFF,TGCGCCAGCAGCTTAAGCCGGGGAAATGAAAAACTGTTTTTT
TRBD2,TRBJ2-7,once,TRBV9,CASSVGQGAGAKEQYF,TGTGCCAGCAGCGTAGGCCAGGGAGCGGGAGCAAAAGAGCAGTACTTC
-,TRBJ2-2,-,TRBV4-3,CASSQGGGTGELFF,TGCGCCAGCAGCCAAGGGGGCGGCACCGGGGAGCTGTTTTTT
TRBD2,TRBJ2-6,-,TRBV3-1/TRBV3-2,CASRSRGTSISGANVLTF,TGTGCCAGCAGGTCGCGGGGGACTAGCATCTCTGGGGCCAACGTCCTGACTTTC
TRBD1,TRBJ2-7,-,TRBV25-1,CASSSIRDSSYEQYF,TGTGCCAGCAGTTCCATCCGGGACAGCTCCTACGAGCAGTACTTC
TRBD1,TRBJ2-2,-,TRBV24-1,CATSDRGQGGTGELFF,TGTGCCACCAGTGACCGCGGACAGGGGGGCACCGGGGAGCTGTTTTTT
-,TRBJ2-7,-,TRBV28,CASSPTGTFSYEQYF,TGTGCCAGCAGCCCTACGGGGACATTTTCCTACGAGCAGTACTTC
-,TRBJ2-5,once,TRBV5-4,CASSLAGIRQETQYF,TGTGCCAGCAGCTTAGCGGGCATACGCCAAGAGACCCAGTACTTC
-,TRBJ1-4,few,TRBV19,CASSITATNEKLFF,TGTGCCAGTAGTATTACTGCAACTAATGAAAAACTGTTTTTT
-,TRBJ1-1,-,TRBV27,CASRKGQGSTEAFF,TGTGCCAGCCGAAAGGGGCAGGGGAGCACTGAAGCTTTCTTT
TRBD2,TRBJ2-1,-,TRBV28,CASSLPQVEAGGPSEFF,TGTGCCAGCAGTTTGCCCCAGGTCGAGGCGGGAGGGCCTTCTGAGTTCTTC
-,TRBJ1-3,-,TRBV6-5,CASSYSGGRVIYF,TGTGCCAGCAGTTACTCGGGGGGGAGGGTCATATATTTT
-,TRBJ2-2,-,TRBV9,CASSVGGQTNTGELFF,TGTGCCAGCAGCGTAGGAGGTCAGACGAACACCGGGGAGCTGTTTTTT
-,TRBJ1-4,once,TRBV9,CASSDNPGSTTNEKLFF,TGTGCCAGCAGCGACAATCCAGGGTCGACAACTAATGAAAAACTGTTTTTT
-,TRBJ1-3,-,TRBV4-3,CASSQDSSGNTIYF,TGCGCCAGCAGCCAAGATAGCTCTGGAAACACCATATATTTT
TRBD2,TRBJ2-7,-,TRBV7-2,CASSTIAGAGEQYF,TGTGCCAGCAGCACAATAGCGGGAGCAGGAGAGCAGTACTTC
-,TRBJ2-1,few,TRBV28,CASSPPRGKQFF,TGTGCCAGCAGCCCCCCGAGAGGGAAGCAGTTCTTC
TRBD1,TRBJ1-2,-,TRBV30,CAWWGQGNYGYTF,TGTGCCTGGTGGGGACAGGGAAACTATGGCTACACCTTC
-,TRBJ2-7,-,TRBV5-1,CASSPTDPNYEQYF,TGCGCCAGCAGCCCAACAGATCCTAACTACGAGCAGTACTTC
-,TRBJ1-5,-,TRBV28,CASSLSGGNQPQHF,TGTGCCAGCAGTTTATCGGGGGGGAATCAGCCCCAGCATTTT
-,TRBJ1-1,-,TRBV19,CASISGVNTEAFF,TGTGCCAGTATCAGCGGGGTGAACACTGAAGCTTTCTTT
TRBD2,TRBJ2-1,-,TRBV6-5,CASILRERGNEQFF,TGTGCCAGCATTCTGAGGGAGCGGGGCAATGAGCAGTTCTTC
-,TRBJ1-5,-,TRBV11-2,CASSRGVLEPQHF,TGTGCCAGCAGCCGGGGGGTTTTGGAGCCCCAGCATTTT
-,TRBJ1-1,-,TRBV7-9,CASSSLAGGTEAFF,TGTGCCAGCAGCTCCTTGGCGGGGGGGACTGAAGCTTTCTTT
-,TRBJ2-7,-,TRBV28,CASSLVLGLHEQYF,TGTGCCAGCAGTTTAGTCCTAGGCTTACACGAGCAGTACTTC
TRBD2,TRBJ2-1,-,TRBV11-2,CASSLGRASGKTNEQFF,TGTGCCAGCAGCTTAGGGAGGGCTAGCGGGAAAACAAATGAGCAGTTCTTC
TRBD2,TRBJ2-1,-,TRBV9,CASTPGGRSYNEQFF,TGTGCCAGCACCCCGGGGGGGAGGTCCTACAATGAGCAGTTCTTC
TRBD1,TRBJ1-1,few,TRBV5-1,CASSLGQGYTEAFF,TGCGCCAGCAGCTTGGGACAGGGATACACTGAAGCTTTCTTT
-,TRBJ1-2,-,TRBV5-5,CASRTENYGYTF,TGTGCCAGTAGGACAGAGAACTATGGCTACACCTTC
TRBD2,TRBJ2-3,-,TRBV27,CASSSGLDQSDTQYF,TGTGCCAGCAGTTCGGGACTAGATCAGTCAGATACGCAGTATTTT
TRBD1,TRBJ2-3,-,TRBV11-2,CASSLIGTGGGGTQYF,TGTGCCAGCAGTCTCATCGGGACAGGGGGTGGGGGTACGCAGTATTTT